These 27 T cell receptor beta chains share one sample of origin, sequenced in a study of early T cells in non-severe SARS-CoV-2 infection (dated by TCRdb to the early 2020s). Receptors were amplified or captured by 5' RACE. TCRdb names NextSeq 500 as the instrument used. The public reads were quality trimmed at Q25 with fastp and then assembled into clones with MiXCR by TCRdb, keeping productive beta chains. Rows with one shared CDR3 protein collapse into an entry with the most common genes and DNA. This sample has 30,000 to 35,000 distinct CDR3 sequences in its table, and approximately 7% of those were observed once. Jointly, the top ten make up under 3.5% of the sample. Sequencing input: whole blood. Receptors were obtained from an adult who was a healthcare worker with PCR-confirmed SARS-CoV-2 infection or an uninfected control (not recorded which).

This clonotype appeared many times. The rearrangement joins TRBV20-1 to TRBJ2-1; D is unclear. The CDR3 runs to 17 residues. The germline V and J ends were trimmed by 3 bases and 3 bases, with 21 bases remaining between them. Germline assignment: CDR1 DFQATT and CDR2 SNEGSKA (reference sequence). This CDR3 reads CSASQVLAVELYNEQFF. For the CDR3, the DNA is TGCAGTGCTAGCCAGGTCCTGGCGGTTGAGCTCTACAATGAGCAGTTCTTC.

This clonotype appeared many times. The V gene is TRBV19, the J gene TRBJ2-6; no reliable D call. The CDR3 is 14 amino acids. Germline CDR1 reads LNHDA; CDR2 reads SQIVND (reference sequence). The germline V and J ends were trimmed by 11 bases and 0 bases, with 11 bases remaining between them. The CDR3 is CAAGTNSGANVLTF. The CDR3 bases are TGTGCCGCCGGCACGAACTCTGGGGCCAACGTCCTGACTTTC.

This clonotype has more than one count but fewer than ten. This chain uses TRBV20-1 with TRBJ1-4; TRBD1 aligns across 7 bases. This CDR3 region has 14 residues. Germline V gives CDR1 DFQATT, CDR2 SNEGSKA (reference sequence). J was trimmed by 4 bases and V by 6 bases; bases with no gene match: 8. CDR3 DNA sequence: TGCAGTGCCAGACAGGGAAGCTTTAATGAAAAACTGTTTTTT. Encoded protein: CSARQGSFNEKLFF.

There are many counts of this clonotype. This chain links TRBV28 with TRBJ2-7; TRBD2 agrees at 8 bases. This CDR3 contains 16 residues. V shed 2 bases, J shed 2 bases, and the junction held 8 bases outside the gene matches. Germline CDR1 is MDHEN and CDR2 is SYDVKM. As DNA, the CDR3 is TGTGCCAGCAGTTTAGGAGGGAGCGGGAGACCCTACGAGCAGTACTTC. Residues: CASSLGGSGRPYEQYF. Full variable domain (remainder filled in from reference TRBV28 and TRBJ2-7): DVKVTQSSRYLVKRTGEKVFLECVQDMDHENMFWYRQDPGLGLRLIYFSYDVKMKEKGDIPEGYSVSREKKERFSLILESASTNQTSMYLCASSLGGSGRPYEQYFGPGTRLTVT.

This clonotype was counted a few times. The J gene is TRBJ2-7, the V gene TRBV7-9; no clear D gene. V gave up 0 bases and J gave up 2 bases, with 8 bases separating them. Germline V gene sequence: CDR1 SEHNR, CDR2 FQNEAQ (reference sequence). The CDR3 is 14 residues long. Written as DNA, the CDR3 is TGTGCCAGCAGCTTAGCACAGCTGCCCTACGAGCAGTACTTC. Protein product: CASSLAQLPYEQYF.

In this sample, this clonotype turned up many times. The rearrangement uses TRBV7-8 and TRBJ2-7; D unresolved. The CDR3 runs 16 residues. V lost 2 bases and J lost 3, with 17 bases in between. The V gene's germline CDR1 is SGHVS and CDR2 FQNEAQ. The CDR3 spells CASSLLRIPTYYEQYF. The DNA of the CDR3 is TGTGCCAGCAGCTTATTGCGGATCCCGACCTACTACGAGCAGTACTTC.

This clonotype was observed at least ten times. V usage is TRBV6-1 and J usage is TRBJ2-3; 9 bases align to TRBD1. The V and J ends lost 5 bases and 5 bases, in that order; junction bases with no gene match: 5. This CDR3 comprises 14 residues. Germline assignment: CDR1 MNHNS and CDR2 SASEGT. The CDR3 reads CASSRDRARDTQYF. In DNA, the CDR3 is TGTGCCAGCAGTAGGGACAGGGCGAGAGATACGCAGTATTTT.

Many counts were recorded for this clonotype. This sequence joins TRBV29-1 and TRBJ1-1; D might be TRBD1 (6 bases). Trimming took 7 bases from V and 5 from J, leaving 20 bases between them. This CDR3 has 14 amino acids. Germline V gives CDR1 SQVTM, CDR2 ANQGSEA. The CDR3 nucleotides are TGCAGCGGGCGGAGAAGTCGGGGGGCGACTGAAGCTTTCTTT. Translating gives CSGRRSRGATEAFF.

In its sample, this clonotype was seen a few times. The genes are TRBV5-6 and TRBJ2-5; 9 nucleotides match TRBD2. The V segment lost 4 bases and the J segment 5 bases; nucleotides outside the gene matches: 9. CDR1 SGHDT and CDR2 YYEEEE come from the germline V gene. The CDR3 is made up of 15 amino acids. The CDR3 DNA is TGTGCCAGCAGCACTGGTAGCGGGAGATGGGAGACCCAGTACTTC. This codes for CASSTGSGRWETQYF.

The chain couples TRBV12-3 or TRBV12-4 to TRBJ2-7; possibly TRBD2 for D (5 bases). With 5 bases removed from V and 7 bases from J, the gap between germline ends came to 15 bases. The CDR3 runs 13 residues. In DNA, the CDR3 is TGTGCCAGCAGTGTCGGGGTCCCTTCTGAGCAGTACTTC. Translation gives CASSVGVPSEQYF.

This clonotype was seen many times. V usage is TRBV7-9 and J usage is TRBJ1-1, with D uncertain. With 2 bases removed from V and 1 base from J, the gap between germline ends came to 14 bases. The CDR3 is made up of 16 amino acids. CDR1 is SEHNR, CDR2 FQNEAQ, per germline (reference sequence). CDR3 residues: CASSLLFGRANTEAFF. The CDR3 DNA reads as TGTGCCAGCAGCTTACTTTTTGGGAGGGCGAACACTGAAGCTTTCTTT.

Many counts were recorded for this clonotype. In DNA form, the CDR3 reads TGTGCCAGCAGTTACGGAGAGGGGGCTTGGACTGAAGCTTTCTTT. Its protein product is CASSYGEGAWTEAFF. This chain uses TRBV6-2 or TRBV6-3 with TRBJ1-1, with 7 bases identical to TRBD1. The germline V gene encodes CDR1 MNHEY and CDR2 SVGEGT. The length of the CDR3 is 15 residues. Germline trimming cut 2 bases from V and 5 bases from J; bases unmatched to any gene: 8.

In its sample, this clonotype was seen many times. The chain carries TRBV6-1 and TRBJ1-1, with TRBD1 matching over 7 bases. V gave up 8 bases and J gave up 0 bases; unmatched junction bases: 9. The CDR3 length is 15 residues. Germline loops: CDR1 MNHNS, CDR2 SASEGT. CDR3 nucleotide sequence: TGTGCCAGCTCGGTGGGACAGCGGTTGAACACTGAAGCTTTCTTT. Translation gives CASSVGQRLNTEAFF.

This clonotype appeared many times. The V and J genes are TRBV20-1 and TRBJ1-3; possibly TRBD1 for D (6 bases). Per germline, CDR1 DFQATT and CDR2 SNEGSKA (reference sequence). This CDR3 is 15 amino acids long. Trimming took off 3 bases at V and 3 bases at J, with 15 bases between the two ends. The CDR3 DNA sequence: TGCAGTGCTAGGGAACAGGGAAGTAGTGGAAACACCATATATTTT. This encodes CSAREQGSSGNTIYF.

In its sample, this clonotype was seen many times. This rearrangement joins TRBV18 to TRBJ2-3; D gene unclear. This CDR3 has 14 amino acids. The germline V and J ends were trimmed by 1 base and 1 base, with 6 bases remaining between them. Germline CDR1 is KGHSH and CDR2 is LQKENI. Here the CDR3 DNA reads TGTGCCAGCTCACCACAGGCAGGCACAGATACGCAGTATTTT. It yields the protein CASSPQAGTDTQYF.

This clonotype showed up many times. The rearrangement uses TRBV6-1 and TRBJ1-5, with D unresolved. Germline CDR1 and CDR2: MNHNS and SASEGT. The CDR3 totals 13 residues. The V gene lost 0 bases and the J gene lost 4 bases, with 4 bases spanning the gap. The CDR3 DNA reads TGTGCCAGCAGTGAAGCCGGGAATCAGCCCCAGCATTTT. Translating it yields CASSEAGNQPQHF.

Many counts were recorded for this clonotype. The chain carries TRBV29-1 and TRBJ1-1; weak D call: TRBD1 (6 bases). V was pared by 5 bases and J by 4 bases, with 20 bases between. Germline assignment: CDR1 SQVTM and CDR2 ANQGSEA. The CDR3 spans 15 residues. The DNA for the CDR3 is TGCAGCGTTACCAGGGGAAACGGGGTGGTCACTGAAGCTTTCTTT. It is translated as CSVTRGNGVVTEAFF.

Ten or more counts support this clonotype. The J gene is TRBJ2-7, the V gene TRBV20-1; the D is unclear. Germline V gene sequence: CDR1 DFQATT, CDR2 SNEGSKA (reference sequence). Trimming removed 5 bases at V and 2 bases at J, with 19 bases between. The CDR3 consists of 15 residues. CDR3 sequence (DNA): TGCAGTGCTTTCCCTGGTCTTGTCTCGACCTACGAGCAGTACTTC. Residues: CSAFPGLVSTYEQYF.

This clonotype has ten or more counts. The J gene is TRBJ1-5, the V gene TRBV6-6, with D unresolved. This CDR3 contains 12 residues. V lost 7 bases and J lost 5, with 9 bases in between. The germline CDR1 and CDR2 sequences are MNHNY and SVGAGI (reference sequence). This chain's CDR3 is CASTLADQPQHF. In DNA, the CDR3 is TGTGCCAGCACCCTAGCTGATCAGCCCCAGCATTTT.

This clonotype was detected many times. This chain links TRBV10-3 with TRBJ2-5; no clear D gene. Trimming stripped 2 bases from V and 1 base from J, with 2 bases between. Germline V gene data show CDR1 as ENHRY and CDR2 as SYGVKD. The CDR3 is made up of 12 amino acids. The CDR3 loop is CAISESQETQYF. The CDR3 DNA reads TGTGCCATCAGTGAGAGCCAAGAGACCCAGTACTTC.

This clonotype came up many times. The chain links TRBV6-1 to TRBJ2-1, with 11 bases matching TRBD2. The CDR3 extends over 14 amino acids. CDR1 MNHNS and CDR2 SASEGT come from the germline V gene. V shed 7 bases and J 5 bases; nucleotides not matched to a gene: 4. The CDR3 reads CASNEGLADNEQFF. The CDR3 DNA follows: TGTGCCAGCAACGAGGGACTAGCGGACAATGAGCAGTTCTTC.

The chain combines TRBV9 with TRBJ2-2; 8 nucleotides align to TRBD1. CDR1 is SGDLS and CDR2 is YYNGEE in the germline V gene. This CDR3 is 15 amino acids long. The J segment lost 0 bases and the V segment lost 5 bases, leaving 3 bases of the junction unmatched. In DNA, the CDR3 is TGTGCCAGCAGGGTACAGGGGGCGAACACCGGGGAGCTGTTTTTT. It is translated as CASRVQGANTGELFF.

This clonotype showed up just a few times. The chain has TRBV5-1 and TRBJ1-6; a possible D gene is TRBD1 (6 bases). Germline V gene data show CDR1 as SGHRS and CDR2 as YFSETQ. The V gene lost 7 bases and the J gene lost 7 bases, with 12 bases spanning the gap. This CDR3 is built from 13 residues. Here the CDR3 reads CASADSYNSPLHF. The CDR3 DNA sequence: TGCGCCAGCGCGGACAGTTACAATTCACCCCTCCACTTT.

This clonotype showed up many times. The chain has TRBV4-3 and TRBJ2-2; tentatively, D is TRBD1 (5 bases). Germline V CDR1 and CDR2: LGHNA, YSLEER. Trimming took off 2 bases at V and 5 bases at J, with 9 bases between the two ends. The CDR3 loop spans 14 amino acids. Written as DNA, the CDR3 is TGCGCCAGCAGCCAATCCCAGGGAACCGGGGAGCTGTTTTTT. The encoded protein is CASSQSQGTGELFF.

This clonotype has at least ten counts. V gene TRBV6-6 combines with J gene TRBJ2-4; D ambiguous. The CDR3 has 15 amino acids. V was pared by 5 bases and J by 0 bases, with 11 bases between. Germline V gene sequence: CDR1 MNHNY, CDR2 SVGAGI (reference sequence). This chain's CDR3 is CASSQRASAKNIQYF. The CDR3 nucleotides are TGTGCCAGCAGTCAGCGAGCCTCAGCCAAAAACATTCAGTACTTC.

A word on this clonotype: A read error may be the cause here, since a much bigger clone is one base away. The chain uses TRBV11-3 and TRBJ2-3; TRBD1 aligns across 9 bases. The V segment lost 4 bases and the J segment 1 base; nucleotides outside the gene matches: 3. CDR1 and CDR2 (germline): SGHNT, YENEEA. This CDR3 has 15 amino acids. CDR3 residues: CASSSWDRGTDTQYF. CDR3 nucleotides: TGTGCCAGCAGCTCCTGGGACAGGGGCACAGATACGCAGTATTTT.

This clonotype was found many times. V is TRBV29-1 and J is TRBJ2-3, with 8 bases fitting TRBD1. The V and J ends lost 3 bases and 3 bases, in that order; junction bases with no gene match: 5. The CDR3 spans 14 residues. Germline V gene sequence: CDR1 SQVTM, CDR2 ANQGSEA. In DNA, the CDR3 is TGCAGCGTTGATTTAGGACAGGGTACAGATACGCAGTATTTT. Translating gives CSVDLGQGTDTQYF.